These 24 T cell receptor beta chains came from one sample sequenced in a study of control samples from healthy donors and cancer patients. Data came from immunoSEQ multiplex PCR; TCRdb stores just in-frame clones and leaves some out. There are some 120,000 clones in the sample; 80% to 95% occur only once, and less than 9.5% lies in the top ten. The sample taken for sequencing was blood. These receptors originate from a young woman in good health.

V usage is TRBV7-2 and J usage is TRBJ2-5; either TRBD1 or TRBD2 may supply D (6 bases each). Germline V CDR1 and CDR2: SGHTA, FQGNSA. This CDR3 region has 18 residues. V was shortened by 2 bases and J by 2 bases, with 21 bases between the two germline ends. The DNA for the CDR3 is TGTGCCAGCAGCTTAAGTCACCTTGGGGGCGGGGAACAAGAGACCCAGTACTTC. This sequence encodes CASSLSHLGGGEQETQYF. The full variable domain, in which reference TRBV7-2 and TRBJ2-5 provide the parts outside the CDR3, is GAGVSQSPSNKVTEKGKDVELRCDPISGHTALYWYRQSLGQGLEFLIYFQGNSAPDKSGLPSDRFSAERTGGSVSTLTIQRTQQEDSAVYLCASSLSHLGGGEQETQYFGPGTRLLVL.

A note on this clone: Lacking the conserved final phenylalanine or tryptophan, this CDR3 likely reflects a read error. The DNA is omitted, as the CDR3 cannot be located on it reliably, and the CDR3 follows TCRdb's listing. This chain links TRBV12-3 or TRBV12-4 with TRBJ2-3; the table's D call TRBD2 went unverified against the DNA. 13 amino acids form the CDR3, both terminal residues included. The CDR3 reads CASSFEGMTSGIY.

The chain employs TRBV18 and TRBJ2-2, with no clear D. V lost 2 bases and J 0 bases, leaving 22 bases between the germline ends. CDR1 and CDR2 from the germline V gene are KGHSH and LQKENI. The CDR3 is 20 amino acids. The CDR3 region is CASSPSAQPRMVSNTGELFF. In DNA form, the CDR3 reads TGTGCCAGCTCACCATCGGCCCAGCCGCGAATGGTATCGAACACCGGGGAGCTGTTTTTT.

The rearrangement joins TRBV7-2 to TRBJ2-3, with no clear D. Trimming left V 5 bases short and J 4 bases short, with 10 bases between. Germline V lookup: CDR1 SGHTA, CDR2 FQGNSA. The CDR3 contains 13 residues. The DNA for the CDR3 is TGTGCCAGCAGCGAGTGGAAGGCAGATACGCAGTATTTT. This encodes CASSEWKADTQYF.

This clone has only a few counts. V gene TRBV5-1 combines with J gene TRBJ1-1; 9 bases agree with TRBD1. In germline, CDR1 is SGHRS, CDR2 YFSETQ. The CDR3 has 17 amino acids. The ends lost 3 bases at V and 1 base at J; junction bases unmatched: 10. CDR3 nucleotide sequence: TGCGCCAGCAGCTCGAGGACAGGGGCCGGATCGAACACTGAAGCTTTCTTT. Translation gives CASSSRTGAGSNTEAFF.

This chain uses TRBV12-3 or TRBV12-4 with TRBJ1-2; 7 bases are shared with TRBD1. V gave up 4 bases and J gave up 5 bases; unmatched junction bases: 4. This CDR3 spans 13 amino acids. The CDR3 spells CASSSGTAYGYTF. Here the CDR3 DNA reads TGTGCCAGCAGTTCCGGGACAGCGTATGGCTACACCTTC.

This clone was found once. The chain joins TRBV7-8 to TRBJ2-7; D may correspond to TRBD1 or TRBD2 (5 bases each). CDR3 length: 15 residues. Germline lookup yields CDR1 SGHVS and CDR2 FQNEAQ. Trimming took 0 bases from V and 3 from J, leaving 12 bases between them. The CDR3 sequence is CASSLARDHFYEQYF. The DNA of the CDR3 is TGTGCCAGCAGCTTAGCGAGGGACCACTTCTACGAGCAGTACTTC.

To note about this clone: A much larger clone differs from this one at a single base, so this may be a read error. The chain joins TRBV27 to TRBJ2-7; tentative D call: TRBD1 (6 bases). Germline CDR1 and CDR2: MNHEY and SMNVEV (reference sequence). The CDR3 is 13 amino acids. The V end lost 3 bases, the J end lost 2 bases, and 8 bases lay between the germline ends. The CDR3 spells CASSFSGAYEQYF. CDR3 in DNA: TGTGCCAGCAGTTTCTCAGGGGCCTACGAGCAGTACTTC.

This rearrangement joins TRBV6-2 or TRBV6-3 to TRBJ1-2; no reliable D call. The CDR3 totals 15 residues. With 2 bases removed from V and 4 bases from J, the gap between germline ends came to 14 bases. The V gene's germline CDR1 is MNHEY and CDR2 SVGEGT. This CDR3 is CASSYGQWKVYGYTF. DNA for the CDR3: TGTGCCAGCAGTTACGGGCAATGGAAGGTCTATGGCTACACCTTC.

CDR3: CASSLGARYEQYF. The CDR3 DNA reads as TGTGCCAGCAGCTTGGGGGCCCGCTACGAGCAGTACTTC. The chain joins TRBV5-4 to TRBJ2-7, with D hard to call. Germline V lookup: CDR1 SGHNT, CDR2 YYREEE (reference sequence). The CDR3 has 13 residues. Trimming took 0 bases from V and 3 from J, leaving 7 bases between them.

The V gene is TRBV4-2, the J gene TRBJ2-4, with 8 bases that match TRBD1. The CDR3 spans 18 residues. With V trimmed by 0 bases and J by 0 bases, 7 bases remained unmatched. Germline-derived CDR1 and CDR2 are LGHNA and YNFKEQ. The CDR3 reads CASSQEGQGALAKNIQYF. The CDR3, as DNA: TGTGCCAGCAGCCAAGAAGGACAGGGAGCCCTAGCCAAAAACATTCAGTACTTC.

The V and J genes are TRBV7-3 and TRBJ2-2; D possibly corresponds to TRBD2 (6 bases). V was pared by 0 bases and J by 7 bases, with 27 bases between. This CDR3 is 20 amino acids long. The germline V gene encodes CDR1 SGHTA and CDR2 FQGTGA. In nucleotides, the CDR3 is TGTGCCAGCAGCTTAACGTCCCCTTCAATTATCCGGGGGTTCGGCGGGGAGCTGTTTTTT. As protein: CASSLTSPSIIRGFGGELFF.

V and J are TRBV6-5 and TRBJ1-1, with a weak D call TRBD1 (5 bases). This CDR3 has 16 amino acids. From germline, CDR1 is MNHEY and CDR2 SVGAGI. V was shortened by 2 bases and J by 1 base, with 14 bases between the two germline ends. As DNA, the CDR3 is TGTGCCAGCAGTTACCTACCAGGGCGGCGGAACACTGAAGCTTTCTTT. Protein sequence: CASSYLPGRRNTEAFF.

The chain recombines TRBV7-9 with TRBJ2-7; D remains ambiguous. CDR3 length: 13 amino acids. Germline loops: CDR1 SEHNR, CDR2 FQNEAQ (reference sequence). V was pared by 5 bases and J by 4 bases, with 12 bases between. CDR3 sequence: CASSRTIGYEQYF. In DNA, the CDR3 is TGTGCCAGCAGCAGAACCATAGGTTACGAGCAGTACTTC.

The CDR3 spells CATDRDRARNEQYF. The CDR3 nucleotides are TGTGCCACCGACCGGGACAGGGCTAGGAACGAGCAGTACTTC. V is TRBV2 and J is TRBJ2-7; TRBD1 agrees at 9 bases. The germline V gene has CDR1 SNHLY and CDR2 FYNNEI. CDR3 length: 14 amino acids. J lost 5 bases, V lost 10 bases, and 12 bases had no gene match.

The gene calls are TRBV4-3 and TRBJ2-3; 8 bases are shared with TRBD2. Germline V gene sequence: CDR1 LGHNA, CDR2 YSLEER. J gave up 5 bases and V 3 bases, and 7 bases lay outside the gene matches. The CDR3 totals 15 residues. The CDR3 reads CASSHGGTREDTQYF. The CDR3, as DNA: TGCGCCAGCAGCCACGGCGGGACTAGGGAAGATACGCAGTATTTT.

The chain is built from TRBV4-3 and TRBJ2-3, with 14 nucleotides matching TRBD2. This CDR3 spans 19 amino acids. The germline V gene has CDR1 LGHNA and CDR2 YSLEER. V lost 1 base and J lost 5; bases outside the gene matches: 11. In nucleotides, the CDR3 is TGCGCCAGCAGCCAAGCCTCACCGGGACTAGCGGGAGCGGGAGATACGCAGTATTTT. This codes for CASSQASPGLAGAGDTQYF.

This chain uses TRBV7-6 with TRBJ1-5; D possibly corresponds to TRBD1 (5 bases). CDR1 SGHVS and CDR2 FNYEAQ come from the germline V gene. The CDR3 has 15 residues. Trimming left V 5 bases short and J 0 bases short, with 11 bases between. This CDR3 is CASSQDTDSNQPQHF. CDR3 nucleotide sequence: TGTGCCAGCAGCCAGGACACAGATAGCAATCAGCCCCAGCATTTT. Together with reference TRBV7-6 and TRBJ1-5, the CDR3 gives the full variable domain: GAGVSQSPRYKVTKRGQDVALRCDPISGHVSLYWYRQALGQGPEFLTYFNYEAQQDKSGLPNDRFSAERPEGSISTLTIQRTEQRDSAMYRCASSQDTDSNQPQHFGDGTRLSIL.

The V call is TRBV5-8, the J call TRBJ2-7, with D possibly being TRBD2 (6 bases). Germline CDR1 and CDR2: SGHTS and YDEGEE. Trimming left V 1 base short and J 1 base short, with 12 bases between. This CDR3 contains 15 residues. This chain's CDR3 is CASSLIGEESYEQYF. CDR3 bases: TGTGCCAGCAGCTTGATAGGGGAGGAATCCTACGAGCAGTACTTC.

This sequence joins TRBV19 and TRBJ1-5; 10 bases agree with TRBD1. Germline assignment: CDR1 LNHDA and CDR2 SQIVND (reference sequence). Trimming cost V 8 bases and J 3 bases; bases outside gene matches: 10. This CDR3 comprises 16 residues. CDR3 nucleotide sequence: TGTGCCAGTTCGAGGACAGGGGGACAAAACAATCAGCCCCAGCATTTT. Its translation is CASSRTGGQNNQPQHF.

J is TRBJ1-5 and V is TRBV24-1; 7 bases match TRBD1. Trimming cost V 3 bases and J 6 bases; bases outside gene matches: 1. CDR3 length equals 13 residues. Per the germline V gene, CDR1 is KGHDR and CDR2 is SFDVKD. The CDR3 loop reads CATSDNRGQPQHF. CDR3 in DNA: TGTGCCACCAGTGATAACAGGGGTCAGCCCCAGCATTTT.

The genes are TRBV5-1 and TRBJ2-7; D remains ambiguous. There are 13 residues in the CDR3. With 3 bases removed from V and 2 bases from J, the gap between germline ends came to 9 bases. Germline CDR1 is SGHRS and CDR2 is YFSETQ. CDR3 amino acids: CASSWMGTYEQYF. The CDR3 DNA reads TGCGCCAGCAGCTGGATGGGCACCTACGAGCAGTACTTC. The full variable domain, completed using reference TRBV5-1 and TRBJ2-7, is KAGVTQTPRYLIKTRGQQVTLSCSPISGHRSVSWYQQTPGQGLQFLFEYFSETQRNKGNFPGRFSGRQFSNSRSEMNVSTLELGDSALYLCASSWMGTYEQYFGPGTRLTVT.

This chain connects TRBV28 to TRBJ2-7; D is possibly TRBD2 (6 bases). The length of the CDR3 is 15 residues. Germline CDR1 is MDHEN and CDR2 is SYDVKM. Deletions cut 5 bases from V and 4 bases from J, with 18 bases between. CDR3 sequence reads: CASSGEVWGVYEQYF. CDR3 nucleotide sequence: TGTGCCAGCAGTGGGGAGGTGTGGGGGGTGTACGAGCAGTACTTC.

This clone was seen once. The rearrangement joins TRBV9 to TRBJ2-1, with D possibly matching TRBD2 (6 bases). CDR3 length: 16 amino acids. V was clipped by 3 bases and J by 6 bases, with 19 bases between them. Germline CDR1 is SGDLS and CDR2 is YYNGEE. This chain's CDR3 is CASSEPVGGASNEQFF. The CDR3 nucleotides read TGTGCCAGCAGCGAGCCCGTTGGCGGGGCTAGCAATGAGCAGTTCTTC.